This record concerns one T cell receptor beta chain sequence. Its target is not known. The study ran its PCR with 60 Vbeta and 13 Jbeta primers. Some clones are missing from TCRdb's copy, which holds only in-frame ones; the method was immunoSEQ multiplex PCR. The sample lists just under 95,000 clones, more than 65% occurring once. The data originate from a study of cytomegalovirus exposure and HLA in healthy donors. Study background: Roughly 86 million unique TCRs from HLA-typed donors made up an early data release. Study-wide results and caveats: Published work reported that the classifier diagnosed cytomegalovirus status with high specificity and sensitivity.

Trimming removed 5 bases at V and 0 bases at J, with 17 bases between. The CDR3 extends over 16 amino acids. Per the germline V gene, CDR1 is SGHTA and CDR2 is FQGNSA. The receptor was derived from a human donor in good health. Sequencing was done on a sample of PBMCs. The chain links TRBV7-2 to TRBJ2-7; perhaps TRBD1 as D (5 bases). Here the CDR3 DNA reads TGTGCCAGCAGCCCAACCCCGACAGAGCCCTCCTACGAGCAGTACTTC. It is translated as CASSPTPTEPSYEQYF. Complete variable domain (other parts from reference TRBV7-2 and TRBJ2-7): GAGVSQSPSNKVTEKGKDVELRCDPISGHTALYWYRQSLGQGLEFLIYFQGNSAPDKSGLPSDRFSAERTGGSVSTLTIQRTQQEDSAVYLCASSPTPTEPSYEQYFGPGTRLTVT.